This T cell receptor (beta chain) was sequenced in a study of CD8+ T cells in alopecia areata. Background on the study: A 6-month period off drug followed tofacitinib, which lasted 6 to 18 months.

Sequencing templates came from extracted RNA that was reverse transcribed into cDNA. The method was immunoSEQ multiplex PCR; TCRdb's version includes in-frame clones alone and lacks a portion of them. The sample carries some 200,000 clones, 40% to 55% recorded once. Treatment given: oral pan-JAK inhibitor, 5-10 mg twice daily. The length of the CDR3 is 15 residues. Germline V gene sequence: CDR1 SGHNT, CDR2 YYREEE (reference sequence). Trimming took off 1 base at V and 1 base at J, with 10 bases between the two ends. This TCR came from a human donor with alopecia areata. The specimen was CD4+ T cells sorted from blood, collected around week 36, from a patient treated with tofacitinib. V is TRBV5-4 and J is TRBJ2-3; the D is unclear. Here the CDR3 reads CASSLQVGGTDTQYF. DNA of the CDR3: TGTGCCAGCAGCTTGCAAGTGGGCGGCACAGATACGCAGTATTTT.